The clone carrying this T cell receptor (beta chain) has at least ten counts. Building the TCR beta libraries relied on iRepertoire HTBI primers, and CDR3 regions underwent Arm-PCR. TCRdb called the multiplex PCR reads again in MiXCR, with one record for every CDR3 protein. The sample lists about 220,000 distinct CDR3 sequences, about 19% occurring once. The data were taken from a study of regulatory T cells in long-lasting Graves disease. As to time point: newly diagnosed GD, antithyroid drugs for less than 3 months. RNA isolated from PBMCs was used to make the TCR library. CDR3 length: 15 residues. V gave up 10 bases and J gave up 0 bases; unmatched junction bases: 11. Per the germline V gene, CDR1 is MNHNS and CDR2 is SASEGT. These records were also assigned to another study, of T cells in Graves' hyperthyroidism and ophthalmopathy.

The specimen comprised peripheral blood mononuclear cells (PBMCs), sampled at new diagnosis, from a patient treated with antithyroid drugs. The clonotype comes from a woman between 25 and 40 years old with Graves disease. The chain is built from TRBV6-1 and TRBJ2-7; 8 bases map to TRBD2. CDR3 protein: CATKRGSTFSYEQYF. For the CDR3, the DNA is TGTGCCACCAAGCGGGGGTCGACATTCTCCTACGAGCAGTACTTC.